The source of this T cell receptor (beta chain) is a study of vaccination and CD4 T cells after COVID-19. Study-level background: Post-vaccine sampling followed dose two by a median approximately 74 days (range 14 to 241).

As for treatment: approximately nine-day PBMC culture with coronavirus spike peptide pools or control peptides (ViraFEST assay). The unexposed donor's CD4+ T cells were collected before the COVID-19 pandemic (2011-2018). Concerning this clonotype itself: The antigen is not known.

The Oncomine TCR Beta short-read assay was applied to DNA of cultured CD4+ T cells. After culture, CD4+ T cells served as the source for genomic DNA extraction. TCRdb ran MiXCR on the PCR reads and lists one entry per CDR3 protein. The table shows 7,500 to 10,000 distinct CDR3 sequences, with 28% occurring only once. Sequenced material: CD4+ T cells from blood, cultured in vitro. The receptor's source is a human donor in good health.

CDR3 amino acids: CASRVAGGPSYEQYF. In DNA, the CDR3 is TGTGCCAGCAGGGTAGCGGGAGGGCCGTCCTACGAGCAGTACTTC. This chain uses TRBV6-2 or TRBV6-3 with TRBJ2-7; 11 bases map to TRBD2. The CDR3 has 15 amino acids. The V and J ends lost 6 bases and 1 base, in that order; junction bases with no gene match: 5. Germline V gene data show CDR1 as MNHEY and CDR2 as SVGEGT.